This TCR beta chain emerged from a study of cytomegalovirus exposure and HLA in healthy donors. Notes on the study in general: TCR sequences were mostly rare, though some public TCRs occurred in many donors. The CMV antigen specificity of a few CMV-associated chains was confirmed through in vitro analysis.

Note on this clone: The antigen is unknown.

Clones were sequenced by immunoSEQ multiplex PCR, and TCRdb holds only the in-frame ones, with some missing. The table records about 130,000 clones, around 80% of them present only once. Germline-derived CDR1 and CDR2 are SGHTA and FQGTGA. With 1 base removed from V and 6 bases from J, the gap between germline ends came to 17 bases. This CDR3 spans 16 amino acids. The rearrangement links TRBV7-3 to TRBJ2-3, with a tentative D call TRBD2 (6 bases). The receptor comes from a man younger than 40 in good health and CMV-seropositive. Sequences were obtained from PBMCs. CDR3 nucleotide sequence: TGTGCCAGCAGCTTAATGCCTAGCGCAATGGGGGATACGCAGTATTTT. Translation: CASSLMPSAMGDTQYF.